This T cell receptor (beta chain) is from a study of Graves' ophthalmopathy and Graves' hyperthyroidism. RNA transcripts served as template for amplifying TCR beta CDR3 sequences. In the first round, RT-PCR was carried out with HTBI primers, and a multiplex PCR formed the second round. TCRdb called the multiplex PCR reads again in MiXCR, with one record for every CDR3 protein. Seen here are hundreds of thousands of distinct CDR3 sequences, about 47% observed once, and the top ten hold around half. The CDR3 extends over 12 amino acids. Germline CDR1 SGHTA, CDR2 FQGNSA. Trimming left V 1 base short and J 10 bases short, with 10 bases between.

The V call is TRBV7-2, the J call TRBJ1-1; D is unresolved. Sequencing was carried out using peripheral blood. This TCR was sampled from an adult man with Graves' ophthalmopathy. Here the CDR3 DNA reads TGTGCCAGCAGCTTAGGCGGCAGGAGAGCTTTCTTT. Residues: CASSLGGRRAFF.